This T cell receptor (beta chain) is from a study of T-cell memory formation after mild COVID-19. Study results and limitations: CD8+ contracting clones occupied EMRA, while CD4+ ones occupied mainly CM and EM. Some clones that responded were present in memory (sampled pre-infection), which suggests cross-reactive memory joined.

5'RACE with constant-segment primers built TCRalpha and TCRbeta cDNA libraries with UMIs. TCRdb called the 5' RACE reads again in MiXCR, with one record for every CDR3 protein. This repertoire shows just over 200,000 distinct CDR3 sequences, roughly 10% found once; its top ten account for around 3.4%. As regards this clonotype: What it binds is unknown.

This CDR3 has 14 amino acids. Germline CDR1 is WNHNN and CDR2 is SYGVQD (reference sequence). Trimming removed 4 bases from V and 7 bases from J; junction bases left unmatched: 4. J is TRBJ2-1 and V is TRBV10-1, with 10 bases lining up with TRBD1. The sequenced sample consisted of PBMCs or a T cell subset sorted from them (not recorded which). This sequence originates from a man aged 18-30 years who had mild COVID-19 (a few samples of this study predate the infection). Cell type and time point are not known. The CDR3 coding sequence is TGCGCCAGCAGTGGAGGACAGGGGGGGAATGAGCAGTTCTTC. It codes for CASSGGQGGNEQFF.